The present TCR beta chain was sequenced within a study of blood T cell repertoires in COVID-19. Study details: Collection of acute and convalescent COVID-19 samples took place in the United States, Italy and Spain. PBMCs, B-cell-depleted T cells, or T cells provided the cDNA or gDNA that made up the material.

Original data processing: Quantification of nucleated cells was approximated via reference gene primer amplification. Repertoires were generated with immunoSEQ multiplex PCR, while TCRdb's copy carries only in-frame clones and drops some. From that table come the V and J calls and clone size; the DNA was used to work out D and trimming. The repertoire holds roughly 230,000 clones, with 80% to 90% as singletons. Recruits, aged about 18 to 100 years, lived in 24 US areas. The sequenced sample was PBMCs or T cells enriched from blood (not recorded which). The sequence derives from a woman aged 50 to 65 who had been exposed to COVID-19.

CDR3 sequence reads: CASGSSSGNTIYF. The CDR3 region has the DNA TGTGCCAGCGGTTCGAGCTCTGGAAACACCATATATTTT. This chain joins TRBV6-6 and TRBJ1-3; D is unresolved. The V end lost 8 bases, the J end lost 0 bases, and 8 bases lay between the germline ends. The CDR3 consists of 13 residues. The V gene's germline CDR1 is MNHNY and CDR2 SVGAGI (reference sequence).